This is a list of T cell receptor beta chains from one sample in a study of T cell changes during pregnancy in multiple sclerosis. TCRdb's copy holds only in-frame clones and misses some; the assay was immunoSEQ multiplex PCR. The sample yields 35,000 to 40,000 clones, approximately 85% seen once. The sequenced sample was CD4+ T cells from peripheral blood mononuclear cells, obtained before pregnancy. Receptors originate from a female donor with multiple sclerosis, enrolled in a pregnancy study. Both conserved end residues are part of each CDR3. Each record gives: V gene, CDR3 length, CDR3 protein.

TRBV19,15,CASSSVAGVDREQYF
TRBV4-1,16,CASSPFSGRAADTQYF
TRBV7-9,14,CASSSGGGNQPQHF
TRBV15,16,CATSRDYTGPWAEAFF
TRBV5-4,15,CASSISGADTGELFF
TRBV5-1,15,CASSLGGFGPYEQYF
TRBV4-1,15,CASSQSPNLYNEQFF
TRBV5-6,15,CASSLPGSGKETQYF
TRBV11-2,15,CASSLGPGRTYEQYF
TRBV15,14,CATSRAAEPYEQYF
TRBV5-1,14,CASSLDTSPGELFF
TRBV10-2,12,CASSPDSYEQYF
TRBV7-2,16,CASSNSGTSNTGELFF
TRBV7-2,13,CASSPRATDTQYF
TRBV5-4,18,CASSAPSSGVSSYNEQFF
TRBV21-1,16,CASSKSLSGSYNEQFF
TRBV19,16,CASSKRAEGFNYGYTF
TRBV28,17,CASSSQFGLINTDTQYF
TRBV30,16,CAWKGYTPARNTEAFF
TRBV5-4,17,CASSRSVAGGKTGELFF
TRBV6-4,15,CASSEGTGGYNEQFF
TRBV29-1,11,CSVQGTYEQYF
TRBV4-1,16,CASSRAGGPGTDTQYF
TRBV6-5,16,CASSFHLQSYSYEQYF
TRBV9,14,CASSPWTAQETQYF
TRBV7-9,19,CASSYPVALQGESGNTIYF
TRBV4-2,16,CASSHLTGEEDTEAFF
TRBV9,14,CASSVGQGIGKLFF
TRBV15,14,CATSGGLAPDTQYF
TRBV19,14,CATLRDTNTDTQYF
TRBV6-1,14,CASMGQWTSYEQYF
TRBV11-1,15,CASSLVLAGYYEQYF
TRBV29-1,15,CSVRKTSGTYDEQYF
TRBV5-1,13,CASSLEREDEQYF
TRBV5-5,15,CASSSVGGAQEKLFF
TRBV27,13,CASSSTVNTEAFF
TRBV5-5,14,CASSLTPGAETQYF